The entry below gives a single T cell receptor (beta chain) sequence along with its context. Its binding antigen is unknown. Base qualities are missing; no much larger clone stands one base away. This specimen includes other DNA sequences encoding the same CDR3. This entry comes from a study of Ad26.COV2.S vaccination and SARS-CoV-2 variants (dated by TCRdb to the early 2020s). Broadly, across the study: Vaccine-arm donors were drawn from COV1001, a multicentre, randomized, double-blind, placebo-controlled phase I-IIa trial of Ad26.COV2.S in healthy adults. Ad26.COV2.S was administered intramuscularly at a dose of 5x10^10 or 1x10^11 viral particles, either as one shot or as two shots given 56 days apart. The specificity and breadth of SARS-CoV-2-reactive T cell receptors after Ad26.COV2.S vaccination were assessed by TCRbeta repertoire sequencing. Investigators did not know the trial group allocation while performing experiments and assessing outcomes. Trial participants were randomized into five groups of five: low-dose or high-dose Ad26.COV2.S given once or twice, or placebo on both occasions. The TCR-sequenced set comprised around 30 samples: some 19 Ad26.COV2.S vaccine recipients, 5 placebo recipients and 8 SARS-CoV-2 convalescent individuals.

The research as a whole found: Comparing responses between vaccine doses or regimens was not something the study was powered to do. Ad26.COV2.S recipients had higher spike-specific TCR breadth than placebo recipients (P = 0.0014). It was noted by the authors that total T cell responses may have been underestimated by the TCR breadth and depth analyses. Vaccine and placebo recipients had similar non-spike TCR breadth, a finding consistent with the vaccine containing only spike. After vaccination, substantial breadth of spike-specific CD8+ and CD4+ T cell responses was reported.

TCRbeta CDR3 regions were sequenced with the immunoSEQ Assay. After extraction, genomic DNA underwent amplification by bias-controlled multiplex PCR, followed by high-throughput sequencing. The original pipeline was this. To quantify the absolute abundance of every unique TCRbeta CDR3 region, sequences were collapsed and filtered. Usable DNA was measured by amplifying reference genes present in all nucleated cells, and TCRbeta template counts were normalized to that usable DNA to estimate T cell fraction. Repertoire TCRs were annotated as SARS-CoV-2-specific by exact matching of V gene, CDR3 amino acid sequence and J gene to a known reactive TCR set. The reference SARS-CoV-2 TCR set was obtained from MIRA and was filtered for enrichment in COVID-19-positive ImmuneCODE repertoires, whereby public or cross-reactive TCRs were removed. Drawing on the MIRA antigens, annotated TCRs were analysed further at the level of specific ORF or position within ORF. Breadth was defined as annotated unique rearrangements over total unique productive rearrangements; depth was the summed frequency of those rearrangements. Two-sided Wilcoxon rank-sum tests were used to compare TCR breadth between groups. TCRdb provides this immuneACCESS table in a form limited to in-frame rearrangements. Some clones are lacking; in checked studies, under half of them reflect an unresolved V gene, and why the rest are absent is not known. V and J calls and clone size follow that table, whereas D and trimming were derived from the DNA. The sample table shows about 350,000 clones, and 86% are seen once. Together, the top ten hold around 11% of the sample.

V gives up 6 bases and J gives up 7 bases, and the segment between their germline ends measures 6 bases. Reading from cysteine to phenylalanine, the CDR3 counts 11 amino acids. Only the CDR3 part of the read is kept: 33 bases, read in frame from the first base. From a lookup of the germline V gene, CDR1 and CDR2 are MDHEN and SYDVKM. Sample treatment or condition, as interpreted from the label and publication: 15 to 20 received Ad26.COV2.S at low or high dose, single or two shots; about five received placebo; per-sample allocation not given. For vaccine and placebo recipients, repertoires were sequenced using samples collected on day 63 after the first injection. Between 29 July and 7 August 2020, Cohort 1b enrolled 25 adults aged 18-55 years at one site in Boston, USA. Ad26.COV2.S was a replication-incompetent adenovirus type 26 vector that expressed a prefusion-stabilized SARS-CoV-2 spike protein derived from the original Wuhan strain.

The chain is assembled from TRBV28 and TRBJ1-4; possibly the D gene is TRBD1, per 5 matching bases. The sample was peripheral blood, taken in a trial of Ad26.COV2.S vaccine versus placebo. The sequence derives from a person aged 18-65 years who received the Ad26.COV2.S COVID-19 vaccine or a placebo. The DNA sequence follows: TGTGCCAGCAGGCAGGGTGAAAAACTGTTTTTT. It translates as CASRQGEKLFF. Beyond the CDR3, the reference TRBV28 and TRBJ1-4 genes provide the residues; the full variable domain reads: DVKVTQSSRYLVKRTGEKVFLECVQDMDHENMFWYRQDPGLGLRLIYFSYDVKMKEKGDIPEGYSVSREKKERFSLILESASTNQTSMYLCASRQGEKLFFGSGTQLSVL.